The 21 T cell receptor beta chains in this list originate from one sample, sequenced in a study of regulatory T cells in long-lasting Graves disease. Arm-PCR of CDR3 regions with iRepertoire HTBI primers generated TCR beta libraries. From the multiplex PCR reads, TCRdb called clonotypes with MiXCR, one entry per CDR3 protein. The sample carries 300,000 to 500,000 distinct CDR3 sequences, more than 20% recorded once. Time point noted: persistent/refractory GD, antithyroid drugs over 5 years with positive TRAb. The TCR library was made from RNA that had been extracted from PBMCs in TRIzol. The sample consisted of peripheral blood mononuclear cells (PBMCs), taken when the disease was refractory, from a patient treated with antithyroid drugs. The receptors here all came from a female donor with Graves disease.

V usage is TRBV20-1 and J usage is TRBJ2-7; 8 bases fit TRBD1. In germline, CDR1 is DFQATT, CDR2 SNEGSKA (reference sequence). Germline trimming cut 0 bases from V and 5 bases from J; bases unmatched to any gene: 3. This CDR3 spans 13 amino acids. CDR3 loop: CSARDPGGHEQYF. For the CDR3, the DNA is TGCAGTGCTAGAGATCCAGGGGGCCACGAGCAGTACTTC.

In this sample, this clonotype turned up many times. The chain carries TRBV6-2 or TRBV6-3 and TRBJ2-2; 9 bases are a match to TRBD2. The CDR3 spans 21 residues. Germline V gene lookup returns CDR1 MNHEY and CDR2 SVGEGT. Trimming removed 0 bases from V and 4 bases from J; junction bases left unmatched: 18. DNA of the CDR3: TGTGCCAGCAGTTACTCCTTACTTAAGACTAGCGGCCAGCGGGTCACCGGGGAGCTGTTTTTT. Protein: CASSYSLLKTSGQRVTGELFF.

Remarks on this clonotype: A clone one base away is much larger, so this may be a read error. The gene calls are TRBV6-2 or TRBV6-3 and TRBJ2-7; TRBD2 matches at 7 bases. The CDR3 sequence is 13 residues long. CDR1 is MNHEY, CDR2 SVGEGT, per germline. CDR3 sequence reads: CASSSERDYEQHF. DNA of the CDR3: TGTGCCAGCAGTAGCGAGCGGGACTACGAGCAGCACTTC.

This clonotype occurred many times. The CDR3 DNA reads TGTGCCAGCAGTTCCATAGCGGGACCTACCTACGAGCAGTACTTC. Translating gives CASSSIAGPTYEQYF. The chain uses TRBV28 and TRBJ2-7; 8 positions match TRBD2. The CDR3 covers 15 residues. V was pared by 4 bases and J by 2 bases, with 7 bases of the junction left unmatched. Germline V gives CDR1 MDHEN, CDR2 SYDVKM.

This clonotype was counted ten times or more. The gene calls are TRBV6-1 and TRBJ2-5; 8 positions agree with TRBD2. This CDR3 has 14 residues. The V and J ends lost 5 bases and 4 bases, in that order; junction bases with no gene match: 6. Germline V gene data show CDR1 as MNHNS and CDR2 as SASEGT. CDR3 amino acids: CASSTAGDLETQYF. For the CDR3, the DNA is TGTGCCAGCAGTACAGCGGGAGATTTAGAGACCCAGTACTTC.

The chain joins TRBV2 to TRBJ2-1; D is possibly TRBD2 (6 bases). V shed 2 bases and J shed 9 bases, with 29 bases lying between them. Looked up from germline, CDR1 is SNHLY and CDR2 is FYNNEI. CDR3 length equals 19 residues. The CDR3 loop reads CASSESGRLSGATGGEQFF. Written as DNA, the CDR3 is TGTGCCAGCAGTGAAAGTGGGCGTTTGAGCGGCGCGACCGGGGGTGAGCAGTTCTTC.

This clonotype was recorded many times. The genes are TRBV12-3 or TRBV12-4 and TRBJ1-2, with 9 bases aligning to TRBD1. The length of the CDR3 is 14 residues. The V and J ends lost 6 bases and 5 bases, in that order; junction bases with no gene match: 7. CDR3 in amino acids: CASRTWGTGYGYTF. The CDR3 DNA reads TGTGCCAGCAGAACATGGGGGACAGGGTATGGCTACACCTTC.

This clonotype was seen a handful of times. This chain links TRBV7-2 with TRBJ2-5, with 7 bases that match TRBD1. The CDR3 consists of 13 residues. Unmatched junction bases numbered 7, after V lost 5 bases and J lost 7 bases. In germline, CDR1 is SGHTA, CDR2 FQGNSA. The CDR3 is CASSPHRQGTQYF. The CDR3 DNA sequence: TGTGCCAGCAGCCCACACCGACAGGGGACCCAGTACTTC.

This chain joins TRBV7-9 and TRBJ2-7, with 9 bases matching TRBD1. Trimming at V came to 4 bases and at J to 2 bases, leaving 6 bases not matched to a gene. Per germline, CDR1 SEHNR and CDR2 FQNEAQ (reference sequence). The CDR3 spans 15 residues. The CDR3 region has the DNA TGTGCCAGCAGCTCACGGACAGGGGTAACCTACGAGCAGTACTTC. It codes for CASSSRTGVTYEQYF. Variable domain in full (rest from reference TRBV7-9 and TRBJ2-7): DTGVSQNPRHKITKRGQNVTFRCDPISEHNRLYWYRQTLGQGPEFLTYFQNEAQLEKSRLLSDRFSAERPKGSFSTLEIQRTEQGDSAMYLCASSSRTGVTYEQYFGPGTRLTVT.

In regard to this clonotype: At one end the junction does not follow the germline gene, possibly because of a read error. J is TRBJ2-7 and V is TRBV18; 11 positions agree with TRBD2. Germline values: CDR1 KGHSH, CDR2 LQKENI. The CDR3 consists of 17 residues. The chain's CDR3 is CATSPGLAGVWSYEQYF. CDR3 DNA: TGTGCCACCTCACCTGGACTAGCGGGCGTATGGTCCTACGAGCAGTACTTC.

The chain uses TRBV2 and TRBJ2-3; TRBD1 is a possible D gene (6 bases). CDR3 size: 15 residues. CDR1 is SNHLY, CDR2 FYNNEI, per germline. V was trimmed by 1 base and J by 1 base, leaving 9 bases between them. This CDR3 reads CASSEGRGGTDTQYF. The CDR3 DNA is TGTGCCAGCAGTGAAGGCAGGGGAGGCACAGATACGCAGTATTTT.

The rearrangement uses TRBV12-3 or TRBV12-4 and TRBJ2-7, with a possible D match to TRBD2 (5 bases). The CDR3 is 13 amino acids. V was clipped by 3 bases and J by 7 bases, with 13 bases between them. In nucleotides, the CDR3 is TGTGCCAGCAGTTTTGGGTTCCGGAGGGAGCAGTACTTC. This translates into CASSFGFRREQYF.

In its sample, this clonotype was seen many times. The V and J genes are TRBV11-2 and TRBJ1-6; no clear D. Germline assignment: CDR1 SGHAT and CDR2 FQNNGV. V lost 8 bases, J lost 0 bases, and 11 bases lay in between. This CDR3 contains 15 residues. DNA for the CDR3: TGTGCCAGCCAAGTCGGGAACTCCTATAATTCACCCCTCCACTTT. It specifies CASQVGNSYNSPLHF.

The CDR3 DNA reads as TGTGCCAGCAGTAACCGGGACAGGGCACTGGGAGAGCAGTACTTC. As protein: CASSNRDRALGEQYF. This rearrangement joins TRBV6-2 or TRBV6-3 to TRBJ2-7, with 9 positions matching TRBD1. Germline V gene data show CDR1 as MNHEY and CDR2 as SVGEGT. This CDR3 is 15 amino acids long. V lost 5 bases, J lost 7 bases, and 12 bases stayed unmatched.

This clonotype showed up just a few times. The chain is built from TRBV20-1 and TRBJ2-7, with D perhaps matching TRBD2 (5 bases). The length of the CDR3 is 15 residues. From germline, CDR1 is DFQATT and CDR2 SNEGSKA (reference sequence). Trimming cost V 0 bases and J 6 bases, with 18 bases left between them. The CDR3 sequence is CSARDVGSLAPEQYF. CDR3 sequence (DNA): TGCAGTGCTAGAGACGTGGGGTCCTTAGCGCCCGAGCAGTACTTC.

The chain has TRBV19 and TRBJ1-2, with D tentatively TRBD1 (6 bases). CDR3 length: 13 amino acids. Trimming stripped 7 bases from V and 5 bases from J, with 14 bases between. Germline V gene data show CDR1 as LNHDA and CDR2 as SQIVND (reference sequence). CDR3 residues: CASTQGLLYGYTF. The CDR3, as DNA: TGTGCCAGTACCCAGGGGCTGCTATATGGCTACACCTTC. Using reference TRBV19 and TRBJ1-2 for the parts outside the CDR3, the full variable domain is DGGITQSPKYLFRKEGQNVTLSCEQNLNHDAMYWYRQDPGQGLRLIYYSQIVNDFQKGDIAEGYSVSREKKESFPLTVTSAQKNPTAFYLCASTQGLLYGYTFGSGTRLTVV.

The CDR3 sequence is CASSVALAGNTGELFF. CDR3 DNA sequence: TGTGCCAGCAGCGTAGCACTAGCGGGAAACACCGGGGAGCTGTTTTTT. The chain combines TRBV9 with TRBJ2-2; 10 bases agree with TRBD2. Germline values: CDR1 SGDLS, CDR2 YYNGEE. The CDR3 is made up of 16 amino acids. V lost 0 bases, J lost 2 bases, and 1 base stayed unmatched.

This clonotype was detected a few times. J is TRBJ2-3 and V is TRBV24-1, with TRBD2 identical over 10 bases. The germline V gene encodes CDR1 KGHDR and CDR2 SFDVKD. The CDR3 has 19 residues. Germline trimming cut 0 bases from V and 0 bases from J; bases unmatched to any gene: 8. CDR3 amino acids: CATSDLGLAETTSTDTQYF. CDR3 bases: TGTGCCACCAGTGATTTGGGACTAGCGGAAACCACTAGCACAGATACGCAGTATTTT.

The V call is TRBV20-1, the J call TRBJ1-1; TRBD1 agrees at 8 bases. V gave up 7 bases and J gave up 5 bases; unmatched junction bases: 15. Looked up from germline, CDR1 is DFQATT and CDR2 is SNEGSKA (reference sequence). The CDR3 spans 15 residues. This CDR3 is CSVHGLRQGKTEAFF. The CDR3 DNA follows: TGCAGTGTTCACGGCTTAAGACAGGGGAAAACTGAAGCTTTCTTT.

CDR3: CSARGRAFGRAPKAQYF. The CDR3 DNA follows: TGCAGTGCTAGAGGCCGAGCGTTCGGCAGGGCCCCAAAGGCTCAGTACTTC. The gene calls are TRBV20-1 and TRBJ2-5, with D possibly matching TRBD1 (5 bases). There are 17 residues in the CDR3. V was trimmed by 1 base and J by 11 bases, leaving 29 bases between them. The germline CDR1 and CDR2 sequences are DFQATT and SNEGSKA (reference sequence).

The rearrangement links TRBV19 to TRBJ2-6; unclear D gene. The CDR3 extends over 13 amino acids. The germline CDR1 and CDR2 sequences are LNHDA and SQIVND (reference sequence). V dropped 7 bases and J dropped 2 bases, with 6 bases sitting between them. CDR3 in DNA: TGTGCCAGTACCTCCGCTGGGGCCAACGTCCTGACTTTC. Translation gives CASTSAGANVLTF.